This T cell receptor beta chain was identified in a study of shared clonotypes between healthy human individuals. Overall study findings and caveats: The sampled material consisted only of blood, and tissue repertoires are likely to differ. Despite large depth, rarefaction showed incomplete sorted-subset sequencing.

To note about this clone: Its antigen is unknown.

The authors split each subset's genomic DNA evenly across several immunoSEQ plates. Measured with immunoSEQ multiplex PCR; TCRdb has only the in-frame clones, and not every one. The sample yields hundreds of thousands of clones, approximately 96% seen once. CD45RO-negative, CCR7-positively selected cells formed the naive CD8 fraction, excluding terminally differentiated effector memory CD45RA+ cells. Everyone who donated was a Caucasian adult who lived in Nashville, Tennessee. Germline V gene sequence: CDR1 SGHDN, CDR2 FVKESK. The CDR3 loop spans 16 amino acids. V shed 0 bases and J 2 bases; nucleotides not matched to a gene: 6.

This receptor was identified in a young woman in good health. The sample consisted of naive CD8+ T cells sorted from blood. The genes are TRBV14 and TRBJ2-7, with TRBD2 matching 8 bases. In DNA form, the CDR3 reads TGTGCCAGCAGCCAAGAGTTACTAGCGGATGCCTACGAGCAGTACTTC. Its translation: CASSQELLADAYEQYF.